This T cell receptor (beta chain) appears in the sequencing data of a study of blood T cells in healthy people across ages. With a J-beta primer mix and a sample-barcoded 5' primer, a second PCR ran about 7 to 12 cycles. TCRdb re-called the 5' RACE reads with MiXCR, one entry per CDR3 protein. The sample consists of over 750,000 distinct CDR3 sequences, 25% of them appearing once. Findings of the study overall: Because donor CMV status was unknown, expanded clonotype changes were possibly confounded. Considered underestimates were the diversity estimates obtained from one million T cells.

On this clonotype: Its matching antigen is unknown.

With 3 bases removed from V and 8 bases from J, the gap between germline ends came to 7 bases. The CDR3 length is 11 residues. Germline loops: CDR1 LNHDA, CDR2 SQIVND (reference sequence). The same data also went into a second study, on T cells of mothers and their children. That paper states: Samples came from a few healthy Caucasian mothers and their six children. For each mother, over 8 million TCR beta CDR3 reads were obtained, and for each child, some 3 million.

The rearrangement uses TRBV19 and TRBJ1-1; D uncertain. What was sequenced was blood. This sequence was found in a boy between 10 and 17 years old in good health. The chain's CDR3 is CASSMGAEAFF. The CDR3 DNA reads as TGTGCCAGTAGTATGGGAGCGGAAGCTTTCTTT.